The T cell receptor (beta chain) described here comes from a study of Ad26.COV2.S vaccination and SARS-CoV-2 variants (TCRdb year 2021). General notes on the study: Donors in the vaccine arm were drawn from COV1001, a multicentre, randomized, double-blind, placebo-controlled phase I-IIa trial testing Ad26.COV2.S in healthy adults. TCRbeta repertoire sequencing served as the tool for gauging how specific and how broad the SARS-CoV-2-reactive T cell receptors were following Ad26.COV2.S vaccination. Investigators remained blinded to trial group allocation during experiments and outcome assessment. Trial participants were randomized into five groups of five: low-dose or high-dose Ad26.COV2.S given once or twice, or placebo on both occasions. A total of some 30 samples were included in the TCR-sequenced set, comprising some 20 Ad26.COV2.S vaccine recipients, 5 placebo recipients and 8 SARS-CoV-2 convalescent individuals. Dosing of Ad26.COV2.S was intramuscular, at either 5x10^10 or 1x10^11 viral particles, delivered as one shot or as two shots spaced 56 days apart. Study-wide findings and limitations: Comparing responses between vaccine doses or regimens was not something the study was powered to do. The authors noted that total T cell responses may have been underestimated by the TCR breadth and depth analyses. Ad26.COV2.S recipients had higher spike-specific TCR breadth than placebo recipients (P = 0.0014). After vaccination, substantial breadth of spike-specific CD8+ and CD4+ T cell responses was reported. Comparable non-spike TCR breadth was observed between vaccine and placebo recipients, consistent with only spike being contained in the vaccine.

Concerning this clone: The specificity of this receptor is unknown. Per-base quality was not reported, and no clone a single base away is much larger than it.

Via the germline V gene, CDR1 is SGHTA and CDR2 FQGNSA. Reading from cysteine to phenylalanine, the CDR3 counts 13 amino acids. The sequence is cut down to CDR3 DNA, 39 bases in frame from base 1. V gives up 5 bases and J gives up 4 bases, and the segment between their germline ends measures 11 bases. The immunoSEQ Assay was the method used to sequence TCRbeta CDR3 regions. After extraction, genomic DNA underwent amplification by bias-controlled multiplex PCR, followed by high-throughput sequencing. In the original analysis: To quantify the absolute abundance of every unique TCRbeta CDR3 region, sequences were collapsed and filtered. T cell fraction was estimated by normalization of TCRbeta template counts to usable DNA, with usable DNA being measured through amplification of reference genes present in all nucleated cells. Repertoire TCRs were annotated as SARS-CoV-2-specific by exact matching of V gene, CDR3 amino acid sequence and J gene to a known reactive TCR set. The reference SARS-CoV-2 TCR set was derived from MIRA and filtered for enrichment in COVID-19-positive ImmuneCODE repertoires, a step that removed public or cross-reactive TCRs. Using the MIRA antigens, annotated TCRs were further analysed by specific ORF or by position within an ORF. Breadth was defined as the number of annotated unique rearrangements divided by the total number of unique productive rearrangements, and depth was defined as the summed frequency of the annotated unique rearrangements. TCR breadth was compared between groups using two-sided Wilcoxon rank-sum tests. This immuneACCESS table, as held by TCRdb, lists in-frame sequences with V and J called but not all clones. Of the missing ones, under half trace to an unresolved V gene in checked studies; the others have no known cause. That table is the source of V, J and clone size, and D and trimming were worked out from the DNA. The sample records about 460,000 clones, 80% to 90% of which are singletons. About 1.5% of the sample comes from the top ten.

Per the publication, the treatment or condition label means: 15 to 20 received Ad26.COV2.S at low or high dose, single or two shots; 5 received placebo; per-sample allocation not given. Repertoires of vaccine and placebo recipients were sequenced from samples taken on day 63 after the first injection. Between 29 July and 7 August 2020, Cohort 1b enrolled around 25 adults aged 18-55 years at one site in Boston, USA. Ad26.COV2.S consisted of a replication-incompetent adenovirus type 26 vector by which a prefusion-stabilized SARS-CoV-2 spike protein from the original Wuhan strain was expressed. The sequence is built from TRBV7-2 and TRBJ1-1; the D gene assignment is ambiguous. The sequence derives from a person aged 18 to 59 who received the Ad26.COV2.S COVID-19 vaccine or a placebo. The sequenced sample was peripheral blood, obtained in a trial of Ad26.COV2.S vaccine versus placebo. The DNA reads as follows: TGTGCCAGCAGCCCGCGGGTTAGCACTGAAGCTTTCTTT. This is translated as CASSPRVSTEAFF.